This TCR beta chain was sequenced in a study of blood T cell repertoires in COVID-19 (dated by TCRdb to the early 2020s). Notes on the research overall: Samples from collaborators originated in the United States, Italy and Spain and spanned both the acute and convalescent phases of COVID-19. Deeply sampled blood TCRbeta repertoires from subjects exposed to, actively infected with, or recovered from COVID-19 were included in the dataset. The material from the prospective study consisted of cDNA or gDNA derived from T cells, B-cell-depleted T cells, or PBMCs. The samples were drawn from the first 160 participants of the ongoing ImmuneRACE study and from about 1,200 subjects provided by 6 global collaborators. Where available, HLA class I and class II types were obtained from metadata supplied by the sample provider rather than from assay-based typing. The repertoires were made available in a free public database intended to serve as a resource for research on the immune response to SARS-CoV-2. The sample metadata nearly always contained a de-identified subject ID, COVID-19 status, age in years and sex. Study-wide conclusions, independent of this receptor: The quantity of clinical and demographic metadata differed by source and by participant and was supplied without curation.

Collaborating institutions collected whole blood in K2EDTA tubes following their own protocols. Collaborator samples were shipped for TCRbeta analysis as frozen whole blood, isolated PBMCs, or DNA extracted from either sample type. Via the germline V gene (reference sequence), CDR1 is SGHKS and CDR2 YYEKEE. The V end gives up 5 bases and the J end 3 bases, leaving 10 bases in the junction not matched to a gene. From the cysteine up to the phenylalanine, the CDR3 has a length of 16 residues. CDR3 DNA only is kept here, 48 bases in frame from base 1. TCRbeta CDR3 regions were amplified from genomic DNA by means of the immunoSEQ Assay, a bias-controlled multiplex PCR. The published analysis was carried out like this. Nucleated cell counts per sample were estimated from amplification of reference gene primers within the assay. To quantify the absolute abundance of each unique TCRbeta CDR3 rearrangement, sequence reads were collapsed and filtered. Productive Simpson clonality was computed per sample as the square root of Simpson's diversity index over productive rearrangements. TCRdb took this table from immuneACCESS and kept in-frame rearrangements with V and J called. Such tables lack part of the clones; where checked against another copy, unresolved V genes explain under half of the gap, and the rest is unexplained. V and J calls and clone size are copied from that table; D and trimming were computed from the DNA. Within this sample are roughly 100,000 clones, with 84% of them counted one time only. Around 11% of the sample is held by the ten biggest clonotypes.

About this clone itself: Its recognized antigen is unknown. Base qualities are not provided; no much larger clone lies one nucleotide away.

In this chain, TRBV5-5 is recombined with TRBJ1-5; 8 bases in the junction line up with TRBD1. The TCR comes from a human donor in a cohort sampled during active COVID-19. Sequencing input: peripheral blood. This receptor has the CDR3 CASRYGQGNSNQPQHF. The nucleotide sequence is given as TGTGCCAGCAGGTATGGACAGGGTAACTCCAATCAGCCCCAGCATTTT. Reference TRBV5-5 and TRBJ1-5 genes cover what lies past the CDR3, so the full variable domain is DAGVTQSPTHLIKTRGQQVTLRCSPISGHKSVSWYQQVLGQGPQFIFQYYEKEERGRGNFPDRFSARQFPNYSSELNVNALLLGDSALYLCASRYGQGNSNQPQHFGDGTRLSIL.